Listed here are 29 T cell receptor beta chains from one sample, sequenced in a study of T cell responses to AZD1222 COVID-19 vaccine. TCRdb keeps only in-frame clones here, not all; method: immunoSEQ multiplex PCR. The repertoire holds roughly 150,000 clones, with around 92% as singletons. Sequences were derived from peripheral blood, sampled 28 days after the second AZD1222 dose. The origin of the receptors is an adult who received the AZD1222 COVID-19 vaccine.

The rearrangement links TRBV6-6 to TRBJ1-2; weak D call: TRBD1 (5 bases). Germline assignment: CDR1 MNHNY and CDR2 SVGAGI (reference sequence). This CDR3 is 13 amino acids long. Trimming removed 5 bases from V and 4 bases from J, with 11 bases in between. Here the CDR3 reads CASSPPGTYGYTF. For the CDR3, the DNA is TGTGCCAGCAGTCCCCCCGGGACCTATGGCTACACCTTC.

This sequence joins TRBV11-2 and TRBJ1-6, with D possibly being TRBD1 (5 bases). Trimming took off 5 bases at V and 8 bases at J, with 13 bases between the two ends. Germline V gene data show CDR1 as SGHAT and CDR2 as FQNNGV. CDR3 size: 14 residues. For the CDR3, the DNA is TGTGCCAGCAGCCACGGGACGGTATATTCACCCCTCCACTTT. Amino acids: CASSHGTVYSPLHF.

The rearrangement uses TRBV3-1 (or the pseudogene TRBV3-2) and TRBJ2-6, with 8 bases aligning to TRBD1. Germline values: CDR1 LGHDT, CDR2 YNNKEL (reference sequence). This CDR3 spans 17 amino acids. J gave up 2 bases and V 3 bases, and 6 bases lay outside the gene matches. The CDR3 is CASSQNPGQAGANVLTF. CDR3 nucleotide sequence: TGTGCCAGCAGCCAGAACCCGGGACAGGCTGGGGCCAACGTCCTGACTTTC.

The V call is TRBV5-4, the J call TRBJ1-2; D not resolved. This CDR3 has 14 residues. Germline V CDR1 and CDR2: SGHNT, YYREEE (reference sequence). The V end was cut by 0 bases, the J end by 8 bases, with 14 bases between. The CDR3 sequence is CASSLVGVNLGYTF. The CDR3 DNA sequence: TGTGCCAGCAGCTTGGTAGGAGTCAACTTGGGCTACACCTTC.

The V call is TRBV27, the J call TRBJ1-1, with D possibly TRBD1 on 5 matching bases. Deletions cut 5 bases from V and 4 bases from J, with 14 bases between. In germline, CDR1 is MNHEY, CDR2 SMNVEV (reference sequence). This CDR3 spans 14 amino acids. CDR3 in DNA: TGTGCCAGCAGTCTCCTTGGGGGGGGCACTGAAGCTTTCTTT. Translating gives CASSLLGGGTEAFF.

V is TRBV5-6 and J is TRBJ1-6; D remains unclear. V dropped 3 bases and J dropped 8 bases, with 15 bases sitting between them. This CDR3 is 15 amino acids long. Germline CDR1 is SGHDT and CDR2 is YYEEEE. In nucleotides, the CDR3 is TGTGCCAGCAGCTCCAATAGTGGGTATGATTCACCCCTCCACTTT. As protein: CASSSNSGYDSPLHF.

This chain connects TRBV9 to TRBJ2-3, with D unresolved. CDR1 is SGDLS, CDR2 YYNGEE, per germline. V was cut by 0 bases and J by 2 bases, with 10 bases left in between. CDR3 size: 15 residues. In DNA form, the CDR3 reads TGTGCCAGCAGCGTAGGAAACTACTACACAGATACGCAGTATTTT. Translating gives CASSVGNYYTDTQYF.

This chain uses TRBV11-2 with TRBJ1-1, with D unresolved. CDR1 SGHAT and CDR2 FQNNGV come from the germline V gene. Between the trimmed V and J ends, which lost 3 bases and 3 bases, there was a span of 2 bases. The CDR3 is 11 amino acids. CDR3 sequence: CASSLHTEAFF. The CDR3 DNA follows: TGTGCCAGCAGCTTGCACACTGAAGCTTTCTTT. The whole variable domain, remainder taken from reference TRBV11-2 and TRBJ1-1, is EAGVAQSPRYKIIEKRQSVAFWCNPISGHATLYWYQQILGQGPKLLIQFQNNGVVDDSQLPKDRFSAERLKGVDSTLKIQPAKLEDSAVYLCASSLHTEAFFGQGTRLTVV.

CDR3 residues: CASSPWTGGGETQYF. In DNA form, the CDR3 reads TGCGCCAGCAGTCCATGGACAGGGGGCGGGGAGACCCAGTACTTC. The rearrangement links TRBV23-1 to TRBJ2-5; 11 bases are a match to TRBD1. TRBV23-1 is filed as an ORF, its function uncertain. There are 15 residues in the CDR3. The ends lost 4 bases at V and 5 bases at J; junction bases unmatched: 6.

For the CDR3, the DNA is TGCGCCAGCAGCCTGGGACAGGTATCCACTGAAGCTTTCTTT. This translates into CASSLGQVSTEAFF. This chain uses TRBV4-1 with TRBJ1-1; 8 bases map to TRBD1. The CDR3 has 14 amino acids. Germline CDR1 MGHRA, CDR2 YSYEKL. The junction had 5 bases not matched to a gene; V was cut back by 4 bases and J by 4 bases.

J is TRBJ1-6 and V is TRBV6-1, with 7 bases fitting TRBD1. V was clipped by 3 bases and J by 5 bases; unmatched bases: 4. The CDR3 length is 15 residues. The V gene's germline CDR1 is MNHNS and CDR2 SASEGT. The CDR3 spells CASSDRTGDNSPLHF. The CDR3 DNA is TGTGCCAGCAGTGATCGGACAGGAGATAATTCACCCCTCCACTTT.

V and J are TRBV6-2 or TRBV6-3 and TRBJ1-4; 8 bases fit TRBD1. V gave up 6 bases and J gave up 5 bases; unmatched junction bases: 8. This CDR3 comprises 15 residues. The germline V gene encodes CDR1 MNHEY and CDR2 SVGEGT. The CDR3 sequence is CASSPSTGDNEKLFF. The DNA for the CDR3 is TGTGCCAGCAGCCCATCGACAGGGGACAATGAAAAACTGTTTTTT.

The V gene is TRBV5-6, the J gene TRBJ2-7; 10 bases line up with TRBD1. J gave up 6 bases and V 2 bases, and 8 bases lay outside the gene matches. CDR1 and CDR2 (germline): SGHDT, YYEEEE. The length of the CDR3 is 15 residues. CDR3 sequence: CASSFRRQGAREQYF. The DNA of the CDR3 is TGTGCCAGCAGCTTTCGCCGACAGGGGGCCCGCGAGCAGTACTTC.

A word on this clone: At one of its ends the junction is not consistent with the germline gene, which may arise from a read error. V usage is TRBV6-5 and J usage is TRBJ1-1, with 8 positions matching TRBD1. CDR3 length: 14 residues. In germline, CDR1 is MNHEY, CDR2 SVGAGI. As DNA, the CDR3 is TGTGCCAGCAGTCAAAGGACAGGGAACGCTGAAGCTTTCTTT. This sequence encodes CASSQRTGNAEAFF.

The rearrangement links TRBV7-2 to TRBJ2-1, with 8 bases identical to TRBD2. V was clipped by 4 bases and J by 2 bases; unmatched bases: 4. The CDR3 has 15 amino acids. The V gene's germline CDR1 is SGHTA and CDR2 FQGNSA. This chain's CDR3 is CASSSRGGTYNEQFF. CDR3 DNA: TGTGCCAGCAGCTCCCGCGGGGGGACCTACAATGAGCAGTTCTTC. The full variable domain, with the rest looked up from reference TRBV7-2 and TRBJ2-1, is GAGVSQSPSNKVTEKGKDVELRCDPISGHTALYWYRQSLGQGLEFLIYFQGNSAPDKSGLPSDRFSAERTGGSVSTLTIQRTQQEDSAVYLCASSSRGGTYNEQFFGPGTRLTVL.

This clone was detected only once. This chain links TRBV5-1 with TRBJ2-7; D is unresolved. The germline V gene has CDR1 SGHRS and CDR2 YFSETQ. The CDR3 contains 13 residues. Trimming stripped 3 bases from V and 3 bases from J, with 10 bases between. The CDR3 DNA is TGCGCCAGCAGCTCCGACCCACGCTACGAGCAGTACTTC. Encoded protein: CASSSDPRYEQYF.

The chain is built from TRBV5-1 and TRBJ2-3, with no clear D. This CDR3 comprises 15 residues. Germline V CDR1 and CDR2: SGHRS, YFSETQ. V was shortened by 0 bases and J by 2 bases, with 10 bases between the two germline ends. The CDR3 coding sequence is TGCGCCAGCAGCTTGGCCATGACGTACACAGATACGCAGTATTTT. Translating gives CASSLAMTYTDTQYF.

The count of this clone is one. This rearrangement joins TRBV7-9 to TRBJ2-1; TRBD1 or TRBD2 may be the D gene (5 bases each). CDR1 and CDR2 (germline): SEHNR, FQNEAQ (reference sequence). This CDR3 contains 14 residues. V lost 5 bases, J lost 5 bases, and 13 bases lay in between. In DNA form, the CDR3 reads TGTGCCAGCAGCCCCCCGGGACCGAACAATGAGCAGTTCTTC. Amino acid sequence: CASSPPGPNNEQFF.

This clone showed up just a few times. The chain carries TRBV29-1 and TRBJ2-3; TRBD1 agrees at 9 bases. V shed 1 base, J shed 10 bases, and the junction held 6 bases outside the gene matches. This CDR3 is 13 amino acids long. The V gene's germline CDR1 is SQVTM and CDR2 ANQGSEA. The CDR3 DNA reads TGCAGCGTTGAAGCCTGGACAGGGGATGCGCAGTATTTT. Its translation is CSVEAWTGDAQYF.

CDR3 DNA sequence: TGTGCCAGCAGCAAATGGACAGGGAGGTCTTGGGAAAAACTGTTTTTT. This encodes CASSKWTGRSWEKLFF. This chain joins TRBV21-1 and TRBJ1-4; the table's D call, TRBD1, has no DNA check behind it. TRBV21-1 is a known pseudogene. This CDR3 has 16 residues.

This clone showed up just a few times. The chain links TRBV18 to TRBJ1-5; possible D gene TRBD1, 5 bases. Germline CDR1 reads KGHSH; CDR2 reads LQKENI. This CDR3 has 14 amino acids. Trimming stripped 3 bases from V and 5 bases from J, with 11 bases between. The DNA for the CDR3 is TGTGCCAGCTCACCCGGGACCGCCTATCAGCCCCAGCATTTT. Protein: CASSPGTAYQPQHF.

The chain combines TRBV5-6 with TRBJ2-3; 8 nucleotides align to TRBD2. CDR3 size: 12 residues. Germline values: CDR1 SGHDT, CDR2 YYEEEE. Germline trimming cut 4 bases from V and 8 bases from J; bases unmatched to any gene: 3. CDR3 DNA sequence: TGTGCCAGCAGCCGGGGGGGTGGTACGCAGTATTTT. It yields the protein CASSRGGGTQYF. Complete variable domain (other parts from reference TRBV5-6 and TRBJ2-3): DAGVTQSPTHLIKTRGQQVTLRCSPKSGHDTVSWYQQALGQGPQFIFQYYEEEERQRGNFPDRFSGHQFPNYSSELNVNALLLGDSALYLCASSRGGGTQYFGPGTRLTVL.

The V and J genes are TRBV7-8 and TRBJ1-2; a possible D gene is TRBD1 (5 bases). V lost 5 bases, J lost 3 bases, and 13 bases lay in between. The CDR3 totals 14 residues. Per germline, CDR1 SGHVS and CDR2 FQNEAQ. The CDR3 coding sequence is TGTGCCAGCAGCCGGGACGCTAGTTACTATGGCTACACCTTC. Its protein is CASSRDASYYGYTF.

The chain joins TRBV27 to TRBJ1-5, with D unresolved. Germline V gene lookup returns CDR1 MNHEY and CDR2 SMNVEV (reference sequence). The CDR3 is 15 residues long. Trimming removed 1 base at V and 1 base at J, with 8 bases between. CDR3 in amino acids: CASSLYQGSNQPQHF. CDR3 nucleotides: TGTGCCAGCAGTTTATACCAAGGGAGCAATCAGCCCCAGCATTTT.

The genes are TRBV3-1 (or the pseudogene TRBV3-2) and TRBJ1-2; no definite D call. The CDR3 consists of 13 residues. Between the trimmed V and J ends, which lost 5 bases and 6 bases, there was a span of 13 bases. Germline V lookup: CDR1 LGHDT, CDR2 YNNKEL (reference sequence). The CDR3 loop reads CASSFRPADGYTF. The DNA for the CDR3 is TGTGCCAGCAGCTTTCGCCCCGCCGATGGCTACACCTTC.

The chain carries TRBV5-6 and TRBJ2-1; tentatively, D is TRBD1 (5 bases). The CDR3 has 14 amino acids. Germline V lookup: CDR1 SGHDT, CDR2 YYEEEE. With 0 bases removed from V and 9 bases from J, the gap between germline ends came to 13 bases. The CDR3 DNA follows: TGTGCCAGCAGCTTGGTCCCAGGGTCGAGTGAGCAGTTCTTC. Translated: CASSLVPGSSEQFF.

The chain uses TRBV28 and TRBJ1-1, with D unresolved. Between the trimmed V and J ends, which lost 10 bases and 0 bases, there was a span of 9 bases. Germline V CDR1 and CDR2: MDHEN, SYDVKM. This CDR3 contains 12 residues. The CDR3 protein is CATWSMNTEAFF. DNA for the CDR3: TGTGCCACGTGGTCAATGAACACTGAAGCTTTCTTT.

This clone appeared once. The J gene is TRBJ2-7, the V gene TRBV6-5; 7 nucleotides align to TRBD1. This CDR3 has 13 residues. Looked up from germline, CDR1 is MNHEY and CDR2 is SVGAGI. The junction had 4 bases not matched to a gene; V was cut back by 8 bases and J by 0 bases. The CDR3 DNA reads as TGTGCCAGCGGGGACAGACCCTCCTACGAGCAGTACTTC. Its translation is CASGDRPSYEQYF.

The chain links TRBV2 to TRBJ2-3; 8 nucleotides line up with TRBD2. The V and J ends lost 1 base and 13 bases, in that order; junction bases with no gene match: 4. Germline values: CDR1 SNHLY, CDR2 FYNNEI. The CDR3 runs 12 residues. CDR3 sequence reads: CASSEVAGTEYF. The CDR3 DNA is TGTGCCAGCAGTGAAGTAGCGGGGACCGAGTATTTT.